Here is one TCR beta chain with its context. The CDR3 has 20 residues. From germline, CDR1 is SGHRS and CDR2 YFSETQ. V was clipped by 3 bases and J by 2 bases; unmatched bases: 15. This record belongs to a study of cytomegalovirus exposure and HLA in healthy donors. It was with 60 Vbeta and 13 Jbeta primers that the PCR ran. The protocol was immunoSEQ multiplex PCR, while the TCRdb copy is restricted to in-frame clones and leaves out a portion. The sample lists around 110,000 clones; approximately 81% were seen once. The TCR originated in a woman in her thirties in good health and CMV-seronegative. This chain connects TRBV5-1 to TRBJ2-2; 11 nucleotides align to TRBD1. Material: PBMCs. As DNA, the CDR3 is TGCGCCAGCAGCTGGACAGGGGGCGCCGCCCGGGTGGGAAACACCGGGGAGCTGTTTTTT. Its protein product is CASSWTGGAARVGNTGELFF. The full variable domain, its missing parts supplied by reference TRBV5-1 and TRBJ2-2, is KAGVTQTPRYLIKTRGQQVTLSCSPISGHRSVSWYQQTPGQGLQFLFEYFSETQRNKGNFPGRFSGRQFSNSRSEMNVSTLELGDSALYLCASSWTGGAARVGNTGELFFGEGSRLTVL.